This T cell receptor (beta chain) was documented in a study of T cell changes during pregnancy in multiple sclerosis. V was pared by 3 bases and J by 4 bases, with 5 bases of the junction left unmatched. Germline loops: CDR1 SNHLY, CDR2 FYNNEI. The CDR3 runs to 16 residues. The assay was immunoSEQ multiplex PCR, and TCRdb's table has in-frame clones only and misses some. In the table there are 100,000 or so clones, around 94% of which are singletons. The clonotype comes from a female donor in good health, enrolled as a control in a pregnancy study. The chain employs TRBV2 and TRBJ2-5; TRBD2 agrees at 13 bases. The input for sequencing was peripheral blood, taken after pregnancy. The CDR3 loop reads CASSDSTSGGGETQYF. The CDR3 bases are TGTGCCAGCAGTGACTCTACTAGCGGGGGGGGAGAGACCCAGTACTTC. The complete variable domain, with remaining parts taken from reference TRBV2 and TRBJ2-5, reads EPEVTQTPSHQVTQMGQEVILRCVPISNHLYFYWYRQILGQKVEFLVSFYNNEISEKSEIFDDQFSVERPDGSNFTLKIRSTKLEDSAMYFCASSDSTSGGGETQYFGPGTRLLVL.